This entry lists 22 T cell receptor beta chains sequenced from one sample in a study of blood T cell repertoires in COVID-19. TCRdb's table, derived via immunoSEQ multiplex PCR, lists solely in-frame clones and lacks some. The top ten clones hold approximately 9% of a sample with roughly 250,000 clones, roughly 84% of them seen once. The sample consisted of peripheral blood. The receptor set was obtained from a human donor in a cohort sampled during active COVID-19.

In this sample, this clone turned up once. The chain employs TRBV6-5 and TRBJ1-5; no clear D. The germline V gene encodes CDR1 MNHEY and CDR2 SVGAGI. Between the trimmed V and J ends, which lost 5 bases and 3 bases, there was a span of 14 bases. The CDR3 loop spans 15 amino acids. The CDR3 region has the DNA TGTGCCAGCAGTCGTGCCCGGGGAGCCAATCAGCCCCAGCATTTT. As protein: CASSRARGANQPQHF.

The chain has TRBV3-1 (or the pseudogene TRBV3-2) and TRBJ2-3; 8 nucleotides match TRBD2. From germline, CDR1 is LGHDT and CDR2 YNNKEL (reference sequence). CDR3 length equals 16 residues. Trimming took 4 bases from V and 4 from J; bases not matched to a gene: 10. Here the CDR3 reads CASSRRLATEPDTQYF. In DNA, the CDR3 is TGTGCCAGCAGCCGCCGACTAGCGACAGAGCCAGATACGCAGTATTTT.

This clone was counted at least ten times. The genes are TRBV18 and TRBJ2-3; D uncertain. V dropped 6 bases and J dropped 5 bases, with 15 bases sitting between them. The CDR3 is 14 residues long. Germline lookup yields CDR1 KGHSH and CDR2 LQKENI. This CDR3 is CASSHQPAGDTQYF. CDR3 nucleotide sequence: TGTGCCAGCTCCCACCAACCGGCAGGAGATACGCAGTATTTT.

The V gene is TRBV19, the J gene TRBJ1-2; D unclear. The CDR3 spans 13 residues. Trimming took 7 bases from V and 6 from J, leaving 15 bases between them. In germline, CDR1 is LNHDA, CDR2 SQIVND (reference sequence). CDR3 nucleotide sequence: TGTGCCAGTACGGCGCGCCGAGGGAATGGCTACACCTTC. Translated: CASTARRGNGYTF.

This clone was detected ten times or more. V gene TRBV28 combines with J gene TRBJ1-2; a weak D match, TRBD1 (5 bases). Germline lookup yields CDR1 MDHEN and CDR2 SYDVKM. V shed 5 bases and J shed 1 base, with 17 bases lying between them. CDR3 length equals 16 residues. CDR3 DNA: TGTGCCAGCAGTCCGGAGCCATCGGGGGTTAACTATGGCTACACCTTC. Translated, it gives CASSPEPSGVNYGYTF.

The CDR3 bases are TGCGCCAGCAGTGAAAGGGTTCTCGGGACAGGGAAGAATGAGCAGTTCTTC. Its protein is CASSERVLGTGKNEQFF. V gene TRBV10-1 combines with J gene TRBJ2-1, with 9 bases lining up with TRBD1. The CDR3 sequence is 17 residues long. From germline, CDR1 is WNHNN and CDR2 SYGVQD (reference sequence). V trimming: 3 bases; J trimming: 7 bases; junction bases outside the gene matches: 13.

V gene TRBV3-1 (or the pseudogene TRBV3-2) combines with J gene TRBJ2-1; TRBD1 is a possible D gene (6 bases). V was shortened by 3 bases and J by 3 bases, with 12 bases between the two germline ends. From germline, CDR1 is LGHDT and CDR2 YNNKEL (reference sequence). The CDR3 has 15 residues. The CDR3 protein is CASSQAGDYYNEQFF. CDR3 coding DNA: TGTGCCAGCAGCCAGGCAGGGGATTACTACAATGAGCAGTTCTTC.

The CDR3 coding sequence is TGTGCCAGCAGCCAAGATAACAGCGGGAGTCTGTTAGAGACCCAGTACTTC. Its translation: CASSQDNSGSLLETQYF. The V call is TRBV3-1 (or the pseudogene TRBV3-2), the J call TRBJ2-5; 8 bases fit TRBD2. With V trimmed by 0 bases and J by 4 bases, 10 bases remained unmatched. From germline, CDR1 is LGHDT and CDR2 YNNKEL (reference sequence). The CDR3 spans 17 residues.

CDR3 in DNA: TGTGCCAGCAGTTCTGCTATGAATGAAAAACTGTTTTTT. Translating gives CASSSAMNEKLFF. J is TRBJ1-4 and V is TRBV6-5; no definite D call. This CDR3 spans 13 amino acids. Trimming left V 4 bases short and J 5 bases short, with 8 bases between. In germline, CDR1 is MNHEY, CDR2 SVGAGI.

The V call is TRBV6-6, the J call TRBJ2-1; D is uncertain. The CDR3 sequence is 17 residues long. From germline, CDR1 is MNHNY and CDR2 SVGAGI (reference sequence). Deletions cut 5 bases from V and 0 bases from J, with 17 bases between. In DNA, the CDR3 is TGTGCCAGCAGTCAAAACCGACACCTGAGCTCCTACAATGAGCAGTTCTTC. It translates to CASSQNRHLSSYNEQFF.

The chain employs TRBV19 and TRBJ2-7, with D hard to call. The CDR3 runs 13 residues. V dropped 6 bases and J dropped 0 bases, with 9 bases sitting between them. Per germline, CDR1 LNHDA and CDR2 SQIVND (reference sequence). CDR3: CASSEILSYEQYF. The CDR3 DNA reads TGTGCCAGTAGCGAAATACTCTCCTACGAGCAGTACTTC.

The V call is TRBV9, the J call TRBJ2-1; TRBD2 aligns across 10 bases. Germline lookup yields CDR1 SGDLS and CDR2 YYNGEE. Germline trimming cut 1 base from V and 6 bases from J; bases unmatched to any gene: 4. The length of the CDR3 is 15 residues. The CDR3 DNA reads as TGTGCCAGCAGCGTACTAGCGGGAGTGGGCAATGAGCAGTTCTTC. It yields the protein CASSVLAGVGNEQFF. Drawing the rest from reference TRBV9 and TRBJ2-1, the complete variable domain is DSGVTQTPKHLITATGQRVTLRCSPRSGDLSVYWYQQSLDQGLQFLIQYYNGEERAKGNILERFSAQQFPDLHSELNLSSLELGDSALYFCASSVLAGVGNEQFFGPGTRLTVL.

The J gene is TRBJ2-5, the V gene TRBV18; D not resolved. Germline-derived CDR1 and CDR2 are KGHSH and LQKENI. There are 14 residues in the CDR3. The V gene lost 2 bases and the J gene lost 0 bases, with 7 bases spanning the gap. The CDR3 protein is CASSPISNQETQYF. CDR3 DNA: TGTGCCAGCTCACCAATAAGCAACCAAGAGACCCAGTACTTC.

This chain uses TRBV11-2 with TRBJ2-5; tentative D call: TRBD2 (7 bases). The CDR3 runs 17 residues. Trimming left V 3 bases short and J 7 bases short, with 24 bases between. Germline-derived CDR1 and CDR2 are SGHAT and FQNNGV. The CDR3, as DNA: TGTGCCAGCAGCTTTTCTGGGGGGGCGGAGGGGTCGGTGACCCAGTACTTC. Translated, it gives CASSFSGGAEGSVTQYF.

The chain has TRBV28 and TRBJ2-7; TRBD1 aligns across 8 bases. CDR1 and CDR2 from the germline V gene are MDHEN and SYDVKM. The ends lost 6 bases at V and 5 bases at J; junction bases unmatched: 30. The CDR3 runs to 21 residues. Written as DNA, the CDR3 is TGTGCCAGCAGCACCGTCTTTAATATAGCGGCCAGGACAGGGTCCGGGGACGAGCAGTACTTC. It translates to CASSTVFNIAARTGSGDEQYF.

The chain employs TRBV24-1 and TRBJ2-3; possibly TRBD1 for D (5 bases). The ends were cut back, 9 bases at V and 2 bases at J, with 11 bases in the middle. The CDR3 sequence is 13 residues long. Per the germline V gene, CDR1 is KGHDR and CDR2 is SFDVKD. Here the CDR3 DNA reads TGTGCCACCGGGCAGGGCGCCACAGATACGCAGTATTTT. This translates into CATGQGATDTQYF.

The V gene is TRBV5-4, the J gene TRBJ2-5; D is perhaps TRBD1 (5 bases). V lost 1 base, J lost 5 bases, and 15 bases lay in between. Germline V gene sequence: CDR1 SGHNT, CDR2 YYREEE (reference sequence). The CDR3 is 15 amino acids. CDR3 sequence reads: CASSLRPGLEETQYF. The CDR3 bases are TGTGCCAGCAGCTTGCGTCCAGGGTTAGAGGAGACCCAGTACTTC.

The chain employs TRBV7-2 and TRBJ2-7; 9 bases are a match to TRBD2. The CDR3 has 15 amino acids. Germline CDR1 is SGHTA and CDR2 is FQGNSA. Germline trimming cut 1 base from V and 2 bases from J; bases unmatched to any gene: 3. As DNA, the CDR3 is TGTGCCAGCAGCTTAGGAGGCGGGGGGGCCTACGAGCAGTACTTC. Its translation is CASSLGGGGAYEQYF.

The J gene is TRBJ1-1, the V gene TRBV7-2; perhaps TRBD1 as D (6 bases). Germline lookup yields CDR1 SGHTA and CDR2 FQGNSA. The CDR3 is 15 amino acids. V was clipped by 5 bases and J by 1 base, with 14 bases between them. The CDR3 sequence: CASSLPGHSNTEAFF. In DNA form, the CDR3 reads TGTGCCAGCAGCCTCCCGGGACACTCGAACACTGAAGCTTTCTTT.

This rearrangement joins TRBV18 to TRBJ2-5; tentatively, D is TRBD1 (6 bases). The length of the CDR3 is 14 residues. Germline assignment: CDR1 KGHSH and CDR2 LQKENI. V shed 4 bases and J shed 3 bases, with 12 bases lying between them. The CDR3 protein is CASSLRDKEETQYF. The CDR3 nucleotides read TGTGCCAGCTCACTCCGGGACAAAGAAGAGACCCAGTACTTC.

This clone was recorded at least ten times. The chain employs TRBV5-1 and TRBJ2-7; D remains ambiguous. The CDR3 sequence is 15 residues long. Germline V gene sequence: CDR1 SGHRS, CDR2 YFSETQ. V was shortened by 0 bases and J by 0 bases, with 10 bases between the two germline ends. CDR3 DNA: TGCGCCAGCAGCTTGGACCGACTCCGCTCCTACGAGCAGTACTTC. Translating it yields CASSLDRLRSYEQYF.

The genes are TRBV19 and TRBJ1-6; D possibly corresponds to TRBD1 (5 bases). From germline, CDR1 is LNHDA and CDR2 SQIVND (reference sequence). This CDR3 is built from 13 residues. The V end lost 10 bases, the J end lost 7 bases, and 14 bases lay between the germline ends. In DNA, the CDR3 is TGTGCCACGGCCGACAGCAGAAATTCACCCCTCCACTTT. The encoded protein is CATADSRNSPLHF.